This T cell receptor beta chain was recovered during a study of naive and memory T cell subsets (dated by TCRdb to about 2017). General notes on the study: The figure summarizing these samples reported approximately ten blood donors, 7 tuberculin skin test biopsies and 3 saline control biopsies. Skin biopsies were taken from tuberculin skin test sites or from saline-injected control sites and were processed for RNA extraction as described before. PCR2 was typically a SYBR Green qPCR stopped at a set threshold; low-input samples could instead use end-point PCR (approximately 6 cycles). Paper-wide results and their limitations: The RNA-based method was acknowledged as potentially sensitive to TCR transcript changes with T cell activation and differentiation. The larger number of TCRs at tuberculin skin test sites was interpreted as T cell infiltration of a delayed type IV hypersensitivity reaction. TCR sequences were reportedly recovered from both skin biopsy types, with far more TCRs at tuberculin skin test sites. Skin biopsy collection and RNA processing details were not given in the paper but referenced to earlier studies.

Sample treatment or condition, as interpreted from the label and publication: skin biopsy from PPD injection site in Mantoux-positive individual. A robust, sensitive protocol for the amplification, sequencing and analysis of TCRs was described in the study, in which 3' ligation of a UMI-containing oligonucleotide to TCR cDNA was used. The tuberculin skin test biopsies were taken from PPD-injected sites in individuals who had a positive Mantoux test. Total RNA, without cell sorting, was DNase treated with RQ1 DNase before reverse transcription, targeting roughly 1 to 1,100 ng input. Libraries were prepared from skin biopsies and whole blood to test how robust the pipeline was in samples where T cells are a minority population. CDR1 and CDR2 are drawn from the germline V gene (reference sequence): DFQATT, SNEGSKA. Its CDR3 holds 15 amino acids, cysteine through phenylalanine. Kept here is only the CDR3 DNA, which spans 45 bases and is read in frame from base 1. The V end loses 0 bases and the J end loses 1 base, and a stretch of 7 bases separates them.

To note about this clonotype: The target of this receptor is not known. Base qualities are missing; no much larger clone stands one base away.

The library was obtained by UMI-ligation and nested PCR. Four rounds of PCR, run with the SP2 primer together with nested alpha and beta constant region primers, were used to amplify the ligated cDNA. For the blood and skin samples, reverse transcription of TCR RNA was done with SuperScript IV along with alpha and beta constant region primers. Using T4 RNA ligase 1, an oligonucleotide carrying both the Illumina SP2 primer and a UMI was ligated onto the 3' end of the cDNA. To prevent hairpin formation, the 12-nucleotide UMI was made up of two random hexamers with an eight-base spacer between them. From the second PCR onward, TCR alpha and beta chain libraries were processed separately, and dual indexing was applied for multiplexing. After pooling, the indexed libraries were analyzed by capillary electrophoresis and sequenced on either an Illumina MiSeq or NextSeq. PhiX DNA at about 4.5-7% was spiked into libraries to increase base diversity and improve cluster recognition. In the original analysis: Demultiplexor pulled UMIs out of read 2, joined the UMIs with the TCR sequence from read 1, and separated reads according to sample indices. Decombinator identified V and J genes and V-J junctions and gave each TCR a five-part identifier that included V and J deletions. UMIs were used by Collapsinator to correct sequencing errors and PCR amplification heterogeneity, so that a UMI-based abundance was obtained for each TCR. CDR3Translator converted identifiers to nucleotide sequence, translated to amino acids, and extracted CDR3 regions using terminal motifs. After normalization to the amount of input RNA, the error-corrected alpha and beta TCR counts from blood and from skin were compared. Starting from the raw public reads, TCRdb applied fastp trimming at Q25, assembled clones with MiXCR and retained in-frame beta chains. Entries that share a CDR3 protein sequence are merged under the most common genes and DNA. TCRdb's processing, not the study's, gives the V and J calls here. The sample table contains 20,000 to 25,000 distinct CDR3 sequences; only one count was recorded for approximately 6% of them. About 6.2% of the sample goes to the ten largest clones.

Sequenced material: skin, taken from a tuberculin skin test site. The chain links TRBV20-1 with TRBJ2-6; perhaps TRBD2 is the D gene, with 5 bases matching. This TCR was recovered from an adult in good health. The DNA sequence is TGCAGTGCTAGAGATGGGAGTTCTGGGGCCAACGTCCTGACTTTC. Translated, it gives CSARDGSSGANVLTF.